Below, one T cell receptor (beta chain) is given with its context. As yet, its antigen is unknown. The data stem from a study of neoadjuvant anti-PD-1 for oral cavity cancer. Study findings and constraints: With a few patients per group, TCR findings need larger cohorts.

Most PBMC samples had roughly 0.45 ug input DNA in six replicates. Assay: immunoSEQ multiplex PCR; the TCRdb copy retains only in-frame clones and omits some. The table lists 13,000 or so clones, 71% of them singletons. Time point described: after neoadjuvant nivolumab, at surgical resection. Cohort: HPV-negative, locally advanced oral cavity squamous cell carcinoma patients. No culture or expansion preceded analysis of these blood cells. The specimen was PBMCs, collected after nivolumab (anti-PD-1) treatment. This TCR was recovered from a person between 40 and 85 years old with oral cavity squamous cell carcinoma.

The CDR3 DNA follows: TGTGCCAGCAGCAATCCGGGACAGGGCTACGAGCAGTACTTC. Translated, it gives CASSNPGQGYEQYF. The V call is TRBV7-6, the J call TRBJ2-7, with 9 bases fitting TRBD1. Per germline, CDR1 SGHVS and CDR2 FNYEAQ. The length of the CDR3 is 14 residues. V gave up 5 bases and J gave up 3 bases; unmatched junction bases: 5.